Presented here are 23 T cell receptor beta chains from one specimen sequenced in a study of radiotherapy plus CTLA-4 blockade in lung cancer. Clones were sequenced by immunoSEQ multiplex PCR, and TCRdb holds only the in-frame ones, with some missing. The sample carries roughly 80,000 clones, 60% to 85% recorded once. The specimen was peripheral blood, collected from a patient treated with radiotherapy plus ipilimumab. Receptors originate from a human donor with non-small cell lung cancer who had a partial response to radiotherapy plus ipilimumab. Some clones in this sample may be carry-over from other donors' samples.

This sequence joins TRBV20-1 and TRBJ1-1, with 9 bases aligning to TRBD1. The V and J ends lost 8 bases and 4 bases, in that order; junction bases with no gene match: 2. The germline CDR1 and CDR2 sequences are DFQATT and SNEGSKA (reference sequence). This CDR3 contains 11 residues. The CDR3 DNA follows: TGCAGTACGACAGGGGGCACTGAAGCTTTCTTT. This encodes CSTTGGTEAFF.

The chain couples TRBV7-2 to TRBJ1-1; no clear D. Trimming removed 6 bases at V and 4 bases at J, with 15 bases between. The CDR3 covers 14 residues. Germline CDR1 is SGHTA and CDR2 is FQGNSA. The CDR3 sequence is CASRTHPSATEAFF. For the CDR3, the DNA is TGTGCCAGCAGGACTCACCCCTCGGCCACTGAAGCTTTCTTT.

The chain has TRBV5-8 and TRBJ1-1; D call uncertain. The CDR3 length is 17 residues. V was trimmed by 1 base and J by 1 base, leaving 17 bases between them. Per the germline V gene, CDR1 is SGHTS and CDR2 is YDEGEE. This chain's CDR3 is CASSLPSKPLKNTEAFF. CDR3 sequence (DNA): TGTGCCAGCAGCTTGCCCTCGAAACCACTAAAGAACACTGAAGCTTTCTTT.

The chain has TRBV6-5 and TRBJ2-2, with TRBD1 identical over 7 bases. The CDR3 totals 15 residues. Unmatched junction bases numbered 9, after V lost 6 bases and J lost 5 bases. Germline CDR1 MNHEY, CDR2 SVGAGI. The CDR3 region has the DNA TGTGCCAGCAGGGTGACGGACAGGCCTACCGGGGAGCTGTTTTTT. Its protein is CASRVTDRPTGELFF.

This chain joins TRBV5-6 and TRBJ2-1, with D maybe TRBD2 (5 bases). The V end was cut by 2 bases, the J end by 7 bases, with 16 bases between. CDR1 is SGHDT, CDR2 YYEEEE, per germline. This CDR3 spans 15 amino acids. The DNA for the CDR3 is TGTGCCAGCAGCTTACGTAGACTAAGCACGAATGAGCAGTTCTTC. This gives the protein CASSLRRLSTNEQFF. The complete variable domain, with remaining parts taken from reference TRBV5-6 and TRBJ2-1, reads DAGVTQSPTHLIKTRGQQVTLRCSPKSGHDTVSWYQQALGQGPQFIFQYYEEEERQRGNFPDRFSGHQFPNYSSELNVNALLLGDSALYLCASSLRRLSTNEQFFGPGTRLTVL.

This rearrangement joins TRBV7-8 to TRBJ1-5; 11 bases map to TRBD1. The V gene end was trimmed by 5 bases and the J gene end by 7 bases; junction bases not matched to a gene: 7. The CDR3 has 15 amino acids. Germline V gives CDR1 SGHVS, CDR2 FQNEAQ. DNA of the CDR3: TGTGCCAGCAGCGGACAGGGGGCTGCGGGACAGCCCCAGCATTTT. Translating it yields CASSGQGAAGQPQHF.

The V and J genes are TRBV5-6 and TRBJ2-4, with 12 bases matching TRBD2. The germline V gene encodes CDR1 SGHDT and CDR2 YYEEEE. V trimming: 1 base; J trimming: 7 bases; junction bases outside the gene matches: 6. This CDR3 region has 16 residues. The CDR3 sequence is CASSLRLAGGGNIQYF. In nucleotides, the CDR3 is TGTGCCAGCAGCTTGCGGCTAGCGGGAGGGGGGAACATTCAGTACTTC.

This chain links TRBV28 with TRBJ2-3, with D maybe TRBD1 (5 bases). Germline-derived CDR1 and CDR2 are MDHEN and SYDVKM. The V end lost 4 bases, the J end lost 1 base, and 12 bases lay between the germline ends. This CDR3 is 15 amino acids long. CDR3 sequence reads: CASSSIGAGTDTQYF. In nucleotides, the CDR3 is TGTGCCAGCAGTTCCATAGGGGCGGGCACAGATACGCAGTATTTT.

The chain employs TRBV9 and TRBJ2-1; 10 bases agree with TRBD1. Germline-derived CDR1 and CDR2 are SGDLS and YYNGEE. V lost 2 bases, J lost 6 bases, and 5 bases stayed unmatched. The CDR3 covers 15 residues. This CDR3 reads CASSVGTGVLNEQFF. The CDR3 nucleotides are TGTGCCAGCAGCGTGGGGACAGGGGTCCTCAATGAGCAGTTCTTC.

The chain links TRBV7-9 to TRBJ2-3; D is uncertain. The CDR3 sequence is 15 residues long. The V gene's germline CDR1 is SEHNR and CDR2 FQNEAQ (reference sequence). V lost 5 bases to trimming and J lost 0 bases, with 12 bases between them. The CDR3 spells CASSANPTSTDTQYF. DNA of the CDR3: TGTGCCAGCAGCGCTAACCCCACTAGCACAGATACGCAGTATTTT.

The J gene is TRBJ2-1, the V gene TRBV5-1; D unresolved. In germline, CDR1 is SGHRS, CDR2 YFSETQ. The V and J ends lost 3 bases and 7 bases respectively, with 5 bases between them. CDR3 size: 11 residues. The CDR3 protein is CASSYRNEQFF. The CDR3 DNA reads TGCGCCAGCAGCTACCGGAATGAGCAGTTCTTC.

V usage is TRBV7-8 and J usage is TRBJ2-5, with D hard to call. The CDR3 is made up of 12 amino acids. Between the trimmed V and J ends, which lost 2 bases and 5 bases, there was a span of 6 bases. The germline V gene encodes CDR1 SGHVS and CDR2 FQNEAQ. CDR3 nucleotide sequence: TGTGCCAGCAGCTTATCTTCGGAGACCCAGTACTTC. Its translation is CASSLSSETQYF.

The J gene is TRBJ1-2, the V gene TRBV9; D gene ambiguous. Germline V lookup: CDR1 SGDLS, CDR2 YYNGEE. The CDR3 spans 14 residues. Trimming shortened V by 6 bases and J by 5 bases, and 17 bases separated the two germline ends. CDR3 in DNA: TGTGCCAGCACCCCAACCGGACTGCCTTATGGCTACACCTTC. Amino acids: CASTPTGLPYGYTF.

Here the CDR3 reads CASSVGTNYNSPLHF. DNA of the CDR3: TGTGCCAGCAGCGTAGGGACAAACTATAATTCACCCCTCCACTTT. V usage is TRBV9 and J usage is TRBJ1-6, with D perhaps TRBD1 (5 bases). From germline, CDR1 is SGDLS and CDR2 YYNGEE. CDR3 length equals 15 residues. V shed 0 bases and J shed 3 bases, with 7 bases lying between them.

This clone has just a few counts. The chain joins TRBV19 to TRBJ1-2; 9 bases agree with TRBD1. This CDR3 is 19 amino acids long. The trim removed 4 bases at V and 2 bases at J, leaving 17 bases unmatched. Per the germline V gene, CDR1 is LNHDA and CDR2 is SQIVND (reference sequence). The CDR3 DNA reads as TGTGCCAGTAGTACACGGACAGGGGCCTCCCCGGGGTCAAACTATGGCTACACCTTC. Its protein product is CASSTRTGASPGSNYGYTF.

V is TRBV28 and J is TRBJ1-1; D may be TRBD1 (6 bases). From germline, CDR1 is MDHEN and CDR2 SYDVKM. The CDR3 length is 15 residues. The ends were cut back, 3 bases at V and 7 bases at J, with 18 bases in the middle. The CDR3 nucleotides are TGTGCCAGCAGTTTCCGCCTGGGGGCGCGGATTGAAGCTTTCTTT. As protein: CASSFRLGARIEAFF.

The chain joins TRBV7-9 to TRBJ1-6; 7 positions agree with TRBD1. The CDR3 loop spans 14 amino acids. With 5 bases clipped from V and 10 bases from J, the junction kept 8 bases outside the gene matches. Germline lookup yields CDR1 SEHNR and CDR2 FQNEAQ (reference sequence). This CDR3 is CASSLQGDGSPLHF. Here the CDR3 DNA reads TGTGCCAGCAGCCTTCAGGGGGACGGGTCACCCCTCCACTTT.

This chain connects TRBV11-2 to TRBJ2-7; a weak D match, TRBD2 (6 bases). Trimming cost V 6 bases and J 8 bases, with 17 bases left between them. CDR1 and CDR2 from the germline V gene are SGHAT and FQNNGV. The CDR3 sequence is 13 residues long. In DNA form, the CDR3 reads TGTGCCAGCAGTCCAACGGGGACTCCCAAGCAGTACTTC. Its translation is CASSPTGTPKQYF.

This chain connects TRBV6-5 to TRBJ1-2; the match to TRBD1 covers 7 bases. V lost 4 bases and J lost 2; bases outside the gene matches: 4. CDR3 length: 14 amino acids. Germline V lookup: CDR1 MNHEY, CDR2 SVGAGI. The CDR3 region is CASSSDRVNYGYTF. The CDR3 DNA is TGTGCCAGCAGTTCTGACAGGGTAAACTATGGCTACACCTTC.

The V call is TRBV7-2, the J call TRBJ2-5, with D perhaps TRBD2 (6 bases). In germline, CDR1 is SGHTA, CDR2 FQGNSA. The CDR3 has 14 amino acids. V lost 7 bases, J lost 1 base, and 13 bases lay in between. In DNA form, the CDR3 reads TGTGCCAGCACCTGGCGGGGAGGCCAAGAGACCCAGTACTTC. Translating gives CASTWRGGQETQYF.

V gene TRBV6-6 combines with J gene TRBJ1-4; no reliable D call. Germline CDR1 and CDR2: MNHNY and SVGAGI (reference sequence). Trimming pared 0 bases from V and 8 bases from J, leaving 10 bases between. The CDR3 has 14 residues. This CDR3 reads CASSYSSGGEKLFF. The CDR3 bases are TGTGCCAGCAGTTACTCATCGGGTGGCGAAAAACTGTTTTTT.

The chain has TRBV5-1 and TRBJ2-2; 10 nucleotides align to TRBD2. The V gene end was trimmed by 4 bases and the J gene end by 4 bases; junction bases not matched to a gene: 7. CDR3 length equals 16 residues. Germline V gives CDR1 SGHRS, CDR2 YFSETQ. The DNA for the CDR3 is TGCGCCAGCAGCGGTTCCGGGACTAGCGTCACCGGGGAGCTGTTTTTT. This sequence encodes CASSGSGTSVTGELFF.

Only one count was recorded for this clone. The CDR3 DNA reads as TGTGCCAGCACCCCCACAGGGAATTATGGCTACACCTTC. It codes for CASTPTGNYGYTF. The chain employs TRBV28 and TRBJ1-2; maybe TRBD1 (6 bases). The germline CDR1 and CDR2 sequences are MDHEN and SYDVKM. CDR3 length equals 13 residues. V lost 7 bases and J 5 bases, leaving 14 bases between the germline ends.